The following is a TCR beta chain sequence with its context. Its target is not known. These data belong to a study of shared clonotypes between healthy human individuals. In the study overall: Donors were a couple of women and a few men aged 18 to 49. CD4 naive cells filled three plates per donor, CD4 memory three, CD8 naive two and CD8 memory one. Overall study results and limits: A few donors held 5% to 5.5% of naive CD4 clonotypes in common.

Sequencing used immunoSEQ multiplex PCR; TCRdb keeps in-frame clones, though not all of them. The sample has millions of clones, just over 90% seen once. The CDR3 is 16 residues long. A CD45RA+ naive subset and a CD45RA-negative memory subset were split from CD4+ cells. The chain is built from TRBV21-1 and TRBJ2-3; the table's D call, TRBD2, was not checked against the DNA. TRBV21-1 is designated a pseudogene. The sequence derives from a young man in good health. The sample comprised naive CD4+ T cells sorted from blood. Subset defined: CD45RA+ positively selected. The CDR3 nucleotides are TGTGCCAGCAGCCCTAGCGGGGGTTCTAGCACAGATACGCAGTATTTT. Translation gives CASSPSGGSSTDTQYF.